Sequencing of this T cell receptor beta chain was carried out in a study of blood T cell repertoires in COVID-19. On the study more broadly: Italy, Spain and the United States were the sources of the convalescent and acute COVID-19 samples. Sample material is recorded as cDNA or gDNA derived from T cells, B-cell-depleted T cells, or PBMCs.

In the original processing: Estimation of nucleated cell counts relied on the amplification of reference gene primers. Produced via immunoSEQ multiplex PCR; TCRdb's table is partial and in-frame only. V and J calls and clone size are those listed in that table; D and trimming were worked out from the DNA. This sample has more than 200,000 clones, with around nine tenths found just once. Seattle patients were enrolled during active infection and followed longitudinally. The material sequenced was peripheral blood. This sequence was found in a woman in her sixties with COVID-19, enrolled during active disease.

CDR3 in amino acids: CASSVQAGTSVPYEQYF. CDR3 in DNA: TGTGCCAGCAGCGTACAAGCAGGGACTAGCGTACCCTACGAGCAGTACTTC. This sequence joins TRBV9 and TRBJ2-7; TRBD2 matches at 10 bases. Losses at the gene ends were 1 base for V and 2 bases for J; bases not matched to a gene: 9. This CDR3 has 17 amino acids. Germline V CDR1 and CDR2: SGDLS, YYNGEE.